This T cell receptor beta chain was found in a study of shared clonotypes between healthy human individuals. Study-wide background: Three plates each covered CD4 naive and memory; CD8 naive two, CD8 memory one.

TCRdb keeps only in-frame clones here, not all; method: immunoSEQ multiplex PCR. The data hold roughly 1,500,000 clones, with roughly 98.5% observed a single time. On this clone itself: Its antigen is not known.

Study-wide results and limits: Generally, naive subsets came out with larger estimated richness than memory subsets. Non-shared clonotypes displayed generation probabilities falling below those of clonotypes present in all four donors.

Trimming removed 4 bases at V and 5 bases at J, with 12 bases between. The germline V gene has CDR1 SEHNR and CDR2 FQNEAQ (reference sequence). CDR3 length: 14 amino acids. The TCR originated in a man under 40 in good health. The specimen sequenced was naive CD4+ T cells sorted from blood. Subset described: CD45RA+ positively selected. The chain couples TRBV7-9 to TRBJ2-1; D may match TRBD1 or TRBD2 (5 bases each). CDR3: CASSSGQKDNEQFF. The CDR3 region has the DNA TGTGCCAGCAGCTCGGGGCAGAAAGACAATGAGCAGTTCTTC. The whole variable domain, filled in from reference TRBV7-9 and TRBJ2-1, reads DTGVSQNPRHKITKRGQNVTFRCDPISEHNRLYWYRQTLGQGPEFLTYFQNEAQLEKSRLLSDRFSAERPKGSFSTLEIQRTEQGDSAMYLCASSSGQKDNEQFFGPGTRLTVL.